The clone carrying this T cell receptor (beta chain) was found once. Here immunoSEQ multiplex PCR was the method, and the copy in TCRdb shows in-frame clones only, minus some. The table records some 87,000 clones, 89% of them present only once. The data derive from a study of blood T cell repertoires in COVID-19. The V gene end was trimmed by 0 bases and the J gene end by 5 bases; junction bases not matched to a gene: 11. The CDR3 sequence is 16 residues long. Germline-derived CDR1 and CDR2 are SGHRS and YFSETQ. Sequencing input: peripheral blood. The receptor was derived from a woman in her seventies with acute or convalescent COVID-19. The chain couples TRBV5-1 to TRBJ2-7; 7 positions agree with TRBD2. Here the CDR3 reads CASSLGGSSGIHEQYF. The CDR3 DNA follows: TGCGCCAGCAGCTTGGGCGGGTCCAGCGGGATACACGAGCAGTACTTC. The variable domain in full, with the rest retrieved from reference TRBV5-1 and TRBJ2-7, is KAGVTQTPRYLIKTRGQQVTLSCSPISGHRSVSWYQQTPGQGLQFLFEYFSETQRNKGNFPGRFSGRQFSNSRSEMNVSTLELGDSALYLCASSLGGSSGIHEQYFGPGTRLTVT.